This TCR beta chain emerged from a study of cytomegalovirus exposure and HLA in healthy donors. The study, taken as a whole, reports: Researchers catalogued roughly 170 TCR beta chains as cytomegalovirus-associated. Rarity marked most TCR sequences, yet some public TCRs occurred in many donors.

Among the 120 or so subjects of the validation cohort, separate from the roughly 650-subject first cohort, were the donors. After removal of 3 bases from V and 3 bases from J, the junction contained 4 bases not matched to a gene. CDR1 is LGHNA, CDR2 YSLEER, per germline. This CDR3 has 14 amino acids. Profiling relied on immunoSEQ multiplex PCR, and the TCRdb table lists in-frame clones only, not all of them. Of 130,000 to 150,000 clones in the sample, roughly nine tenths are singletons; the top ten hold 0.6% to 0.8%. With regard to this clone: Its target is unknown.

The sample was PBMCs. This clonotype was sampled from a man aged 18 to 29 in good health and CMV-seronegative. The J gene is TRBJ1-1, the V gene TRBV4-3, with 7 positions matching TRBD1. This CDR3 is CASSHYRGDTEAFF. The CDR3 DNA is TGCGCCAGCAGCCATTACAGGGGTGACACTGAAGCTTTCTTT.